Described below is a single T cell receptor (beta chain) sequence and its context. Germline loops: CDR1 DFQATT, CDR2 SNEGSKA (reference sequence). The V end was cut by 6 bases, the J end by 5 bases, with 11 bases between. This CDR3 region has 11 residues. Sequenced by immunoSEQ multiplex PCR; TCRdb stores in-frame clones only, minus some. The sample lists 1.5 million to 1.9 million clones; nearly 99% were seen once. The data belong to a study of shared clonotypes between healthy human individuals. Overall study: A couple of women and a few men aged 18 to 49 made up the donors.

Donors, without exception, were Caucasian adults residing in Nashville, Tennessee. The chain couples TRBV20-1 to TRBJ2-7; a possible D gene is TRBD2 (6 bases). This TCR was recovered from a man aged 25 to 45 in good health. Sequencing input: naive CD4+ T cells sorted from blood. The subset is: CD45RA+ positively selected. The CDR3 reads CSARRADEQYF. As DNA, the CDR3 is TGCAGTGCCCGGAGGGCAGACGAGCAGTACTTC.